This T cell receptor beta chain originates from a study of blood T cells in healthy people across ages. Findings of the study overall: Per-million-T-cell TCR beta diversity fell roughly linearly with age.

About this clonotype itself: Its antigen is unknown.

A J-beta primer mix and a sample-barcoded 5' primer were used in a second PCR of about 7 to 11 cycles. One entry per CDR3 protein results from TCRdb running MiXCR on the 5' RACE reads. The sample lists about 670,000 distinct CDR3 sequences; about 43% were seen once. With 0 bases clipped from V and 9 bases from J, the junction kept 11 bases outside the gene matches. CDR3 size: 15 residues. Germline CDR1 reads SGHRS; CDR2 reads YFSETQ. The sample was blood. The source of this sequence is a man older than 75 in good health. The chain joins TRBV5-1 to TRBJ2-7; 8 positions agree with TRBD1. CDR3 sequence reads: CASSLGQGTTQGQYF. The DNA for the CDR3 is TGCGCCAGCAGCTTGGGACAGGGGACAACTCAGGGGCAGTACTTC.